This TCR beta chain was documented in a study of post-analysis software for immune sequencing data (dated by TCRdb to the mid-2010s). Regarding the research as a whole: Recorded disease courses included relapsing-remitting, secondary progressive and progressive-relapsing multiple sclerosis, with some patients lacking subtype annotation. A subset of samples was prepared in parallel using single-end sample barcoding, then pooled and co-amplified after Illumina adapter ligation. The patient repertoires were compared against approximately ten previously published healthy control repertoires obtained from donors aged roughly 6 to 28 years. General conclusions and limits of the study: Significantly lower normalized Chao1 diversity was found in multiple sclerosis patients than in controls, suggesting substantial peripheral T-cell clonal expansion. Patients showed significantly higher frequencies than controls for a handful of TRBV segments, among them TRBV5-6, TRBV5-1 and TRBV20-1. The multiple sclerosis patient group was slightly younger than the control group. Direct clustering with F measure revealed strong co-clustering of samples prepared in the same batch, which led to a batch-effect correction.

Library preparation was by PCR. TCRdb lists the instrument as Illumina HiSeq 2500. Unique molecular identifiers were incorporated into TCR beta cDNA libraries to reduce PCR and sequencing biases. About 500,000 cDNA molecules were obtained per 1 to 10 million input T cells, so each molecule approximated one T cell. The patient libraries were prepared and sequenced using the same protocol as the earlier healthy control dataset. Within a given batch, samples were prepared together, multiplexed and sequenced on the same HiSeq lane. The paper's processing steps were these. MIGEC handled the raw barcoded reads, throwing out single-read molecular identifier groups before consensus assembly and CDR3 extraction. VDJtools was used for post-analysis of the clonotype tables, and diversity was normalized by down-sampling every dataset to the size of the smallest sample. In repertoire overlap clustering, CDR3 amino acid sequences, but not nucleotide sequences, were matched to correct batch-related cross-sample contamination. Starting from the raw public reads, TCRdb applied fastp trimming at Q25, assembled clones with MiXCR and retained in-frame beta chains. Each CDR3 protein appears once, grouped with its most common genes and DNA. The V and J calls come from TCRdb's annotation, not from the publication. The sample includes 650,000 to 900,000 distinct CDR3 sequences, with around 45% observed a single time. 4.9% of the sample is in the top ten clones.

Trimmed from V: 5 bases; trimmed from J: 11 bases; junction bases lacking a gene match: 12. From the cysteine through the phenylalanine, the CDR3 covers 15 amino acids. Just CDR3 DNA is preserved here, 45 bases in frame from base 1. To demonstrate the VDJtools post-analysis software, the study profiled TCR beta repertoires from the peripheral blood of 13 young patients with multiple sclerosis. The patients with multiple sclerosis were children and adolescents between about 6 and 15 years of age. With respect to this clonotype: The antigen it recognizes is unknown. Within one base of it there is no much larger clone, and no base qualities were kept.

This receptor was identified in a girl aged 10 to 17 with multiple sclerosis. This receptor chain uses TRBV12-3 or TRBV12-4 and TRBJ2-5; TRBD2 aligns with 12 central bases. Sequenced material: blood. The CDR3 here reads CASSLTSGSWNEQYF. In nucleotide form, the sequence is TGTGCCAGCAGTCTGACTAGCGGGAGTTGGAATGAGCAGTACTTC.